Presented here are 18 T cell receptor beta chains from one specimen sequenced in a study of blood T cell repertoires in COVID-19. Clones were read by immunoSEQ multiplex PCR, and TCRdb kept only the in-frame ones, dropping some. The sample has about 290,000 clones, roughly 89% seen once. Sequences were obtained from peripheral blood. The receptors come from a woman aged 25 to 39 with active or convalescent COVID-19.

In DNA form, the CDR3 reads TGTGCCAGCTCACGATCGGACAGACTTCTCAATCAGCCCCAGCATTTT. It codes for CASSRSDRLLNQPQHF. The chain links TRBV18 to TRBJ1-5, with D maybe TRBD1 (6 bases). Looked up from germline, CDR1 is KGHSH and CDR2 is LQKENI. Trimming pared 4 bases from V and 3 bases from J, leaving 16 bases between. The CDR3 has 16 amino acids.

The chain combines TRBV2 with TRBJ1-5, with 7 bases aligning to TRBD1. The germline gives CDR1 SNHLY, CDR2 FYNNEI. With V trimmed by 6 bases and J by 10 bases, 9 bases remained unmatched. This CDR3 region has 13 residues. For the CDR3, the DNA is TGTGCCAGCAGAGGGACAGAAATCAATCCCCAGCATTTT. Translation: CASRGTEINPQHF.

This clone was seen repeatedly, ten times or more. The V and J genes are TRBV6-2 or TRBV6-3 and TRBJ2-1, with D possibly TRBD1 on 6 matching bases. The ends were cut back, 2 bases at V and 3 bases at J, with 8 bases in the middle. The CDR3 contains 14 residues. Per germline, CDR1 MNHEY and CDR2 SVGEGT. CDR3 region: CASSYRDNYNEQFF. In DNA, the CDR3 is TGTGCCAGCAGTTACCGGGACAACTACAATGAGCAGTTCTTC.

The chain has TRBV2 and TRBJ1-6, with 8 bases matching TRBD1. The V gene's germline CDR1 is SNHLY and CDR2 FYNNEI. With 5 bases clipped from V and 9 bases from J, the junction kept 15 bases outside the gene matches. This CDR3 spans 17 amino acids. This CDR3 reads CASSFQPRTGPGSPLHF. The CDR3 coding sequence is TGTGCCAGCAGTTTTCAACCTCGGACAGGGCCGGGTTCACCCCTCCACTTT.

As to this clone: Other DNA sequences within the sample encode an identical CDR3. The chain recombines TRBV27 with TRBJ2-1, with TRBD1 identical over 8 bases. The CDR3 loop spans 15 amino acids. V was pared by 4 bases and J by 4 bases, with 6 bases of the junction left unmatched. The germline CDR1 and CDR2 sequences are MNHEY and SMNVEV (reference sequence). CDR3 region: CASSSRTGSYNEQFF. As DNA, the CDR3 is TGTGCCAGCAGTTCCAGGACAGGGAGTTACAATGAGCAGTTCTTC.

V is TRBV4-3 and J is TRBJ2-1; TRBD1 agrees at 9 bases. The V segment lost 3 bases and the J segment 2 bases; nucleotides outside the gene matches: 2. This CDR3 spans 15 amino acids. The germline V gene encodes CDR1 LGHNA and CDR2 YSLEER. CDR3 nucleotides: TGCGCCAGCAGCCATGGGACAGGGACCTACAATGAGCAGTTCTTC. Its translation is CASSHGTGTYNEQFF.

This sequence joins TRBV25-1 and TRBJ2-7; D is perhaps TRBD1 (6 bases). This CDR3 is 14 amino acids long. Germline V gives CDR1 MGHDK, CDR2 SYGVNS. V was cut by 3 bases and J by 11 bases, with 20 bases left in between. The CDR3: CASSDTDRPAEEYF. As DNA, the CDR3 is TGTGCCAGCAGTGATACGGACAGACCCGCAGAGGAGTACTTC.

The V call is TRBV19, the J call TRBJ2-7, with 9 bases matching TRBD2. The germline CDR1 and CDR2 sequences are LNHDA and SQIVND (reference sequence). Trimming removed 4 bases from V and 4 bases from J; junction bases left unmatched: 11. The CDR3 loop spans 16 amino acids. CDR3 bases: TGTGCCAGTAGTACCCTCGGGCTAGCGGGGATTTACGAGCAGTACTTC. Translation: CASSTLGLAGIYEQYF.

V and J are TRBV5-4 and TRBJ2-7; a possible D gene is TRBD2 (6 bases). The CDR3 loop spans 13 amino acids. V lost 3 bases and J lost 6, with 13 bases in between. CDR1 is SGHNT, CDR2 YYREEE, per germline (reference sequence). CDR3 bases: TGTGCCAGCAGCTATGGGAGGTTAGGCGAGCAGTACTTC. This codes for CASSYGRLGEQYF.

The chain links TRBV5-1 to TRBJ2-7; 13 nucleotides align to TRBD2. Per the germline V gene, CDR1 is SGHRS and CDR2 is YFSETQ. The V and J ends lost 3 bases and 11 bases, in that order; junction bases with no gene match: 8. The CDR3 covers 14 residues. CDR3 loop: CASSSGLAGSREYF. The CDR3 region has the DNA TGCGCCAGCAGCTCGGGACTAGCGGGGTCTCGGGAGTACTTC.

This clone was seen only a few times. The chain has TRBV18 and TRBJ2-2, with D possibly being TRBD1 (5 bases). The CDR3 is made up of 15 amino acids. CDR1 and CDR2 from the germline V gene are KGHSH and LQKENI. The V end lost 6 bases, the J end lost 2 bases, and 13 bases lay between the germline ends. The CDR3 sequence: CASSLQGANTGELFF. In DNA form, the CDR3 reads TGTGCCAGCTCTCTGCAAGGGGCCAACACCGGGGAGCTGTTTTTT.

The chain uses TRBV5-1 and TRBJ2-1; 16 bases match TRBD2. V lost 6 bases, J lost 9 bases, and 6 bases stayed unmatched. From germline, CDR1 is SGHRS and CDR2 YFSETQ. The CDR3 runs to 15 residues. The CDR3 sequence is CASTSGTSGGGEQFF. In DNA form, the CDR3 reads TGCGCCAGCACCTCCGGGACTAGCGGGGGGGGTGAGCAGTTCTTC. The full variable domain, rest sourced from reference TRBV5-1 and TRBJ2-1, is KAGVTQTPRYLIKTRGQQVTLSCSPISGHRSVSWYQQTPGQGLQFLFEYFSETQRNKGNFPGRFSGRQFSNSRSEMNVSTLELGDSALYLCASTSGTSGGGEQFFGPGTRLTVL.

V and J are TRBV7-9 and TRBJ2-5, with 15 positions matching TRBD2. The CDR3 runs 17 residues. Germline CDR1 SEHNR, CDR2 FQNEAQ (reference sequence). With V trimmed by 5 bases and J by 3 bases, 7 bases remained unmatched. CDR3 sequence (DNA): TGTGCCAGCAGCCGCGGACTAGCGGGGGGGCCAGAAGAGACCCAGTACTTC. Residues: CASSRGLAGGPEETQYF.

The chain is built from TRBV7-2 and TRBJ2-7, with TRBD1 as a possible D gene (6 bases). Germline V CDR1 and CDR2: SGHTA, FQGNSA. The CDR3 has 15 amino acids. The V end was cut by 5 bases, the J end by 0 bases, with 14 bases between. The CDR3 loop is CASSLTGTPSYEQYF. The CDR3 DNA is TGTGCCAGCAGCCTAACCGGGACACCCTCCTACGAGCAGTACTTC.

The chain couples TRBV19 to TRBJ1-2; 7 bases align to TRBD1. This CDR3 is built from 14 residues. With 3 bases clipped from V and 8 bases from J, the junction kept 9 bases outside the gene matches. CDR1 and CDR2 (germline): LNHDA, SQIVND (reference sequence). In DNA form, the CDR3 reads TGTGCCAGTAGTATCGCAGGGGGACGACGGGGCTACACCTTC. It codes for CASSIAGGRRGYTF.

The chain is built from TRBV9 and TRBJ2-4, with TRBD1 matching 7 bases. The CDR3 is 15 residues long. J lost 6 bases, V lost 0 bases, and 6 bases had no gene match. Germline V gene sequence: CDR1 SGDLS, CDR2 YYNGEE. DNA for the CDR3: TGTGCCAGCAGCGTAGGTCAGGGGGAAGGAAACATTCAGTACTTC. Protein: CASSVGQGEGNIQYF.

The rearrangement joins TRBV6-1 to TRBJ2-7; 7 bases are a match to TRBD1. The CDR3 extends over 14 amino acids. The V segment lost 7 bases and the J segment 0 bases; nucleotides outside the gene matches: 6. Germline CDR1 reads MNHNS; CDR2 reads SASEGT. The CDR3 is CASKPTGNSYEQYF. The CDR3, as DNA: TGTGCCAGCAAACCGACAGGGAACTCCTACGAGCAGTACTTC.

The chain couples TRBV24-1 to TRBJ1-2; TRBD1 aligns across 7 bases. From germline, CDR1 is KGHDR and CDR2 SFDVKD. V shed 3 bases and J 4 bases; nucleotides not matched to a gene: 7. CDR3 length: 15 residues. For the CDR3, the DNA is TGTGCCACCAGTGATGCCGGGACAGCCGCCTATGGCTACACCTTC. It encodes CATSDAGTAAYGYTF.